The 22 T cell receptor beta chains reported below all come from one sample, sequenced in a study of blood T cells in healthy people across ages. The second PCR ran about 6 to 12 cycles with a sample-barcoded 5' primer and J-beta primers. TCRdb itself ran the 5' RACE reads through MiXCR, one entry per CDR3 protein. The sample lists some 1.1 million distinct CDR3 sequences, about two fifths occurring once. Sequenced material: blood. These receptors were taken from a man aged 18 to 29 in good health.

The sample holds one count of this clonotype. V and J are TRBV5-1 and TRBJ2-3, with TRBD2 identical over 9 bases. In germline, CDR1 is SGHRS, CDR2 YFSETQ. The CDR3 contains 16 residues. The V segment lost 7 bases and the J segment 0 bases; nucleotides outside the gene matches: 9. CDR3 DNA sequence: TGCGCCAGCGAACGACGCGGGGGGGCTAGCACAGATACGCAGTATTTT. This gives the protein CASERRGGASTDTQYF.

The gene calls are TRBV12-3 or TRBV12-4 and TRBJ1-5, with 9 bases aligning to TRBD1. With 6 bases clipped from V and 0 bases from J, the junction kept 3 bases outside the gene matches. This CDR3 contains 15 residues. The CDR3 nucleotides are TGTGCCAGCAGGGAACAGGGGGCTAGCAATCAGCCCCAGCATTTT. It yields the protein CASREQGASNQPQHF.

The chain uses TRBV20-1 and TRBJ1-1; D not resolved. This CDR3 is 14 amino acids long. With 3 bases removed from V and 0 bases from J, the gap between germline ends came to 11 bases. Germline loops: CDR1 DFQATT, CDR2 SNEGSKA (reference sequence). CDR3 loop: CSASPSTMNTEAFF. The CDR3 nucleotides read TGCAGTGCTAGCCCGAGCACGATGAACACTGAAGCTTTCTTT.

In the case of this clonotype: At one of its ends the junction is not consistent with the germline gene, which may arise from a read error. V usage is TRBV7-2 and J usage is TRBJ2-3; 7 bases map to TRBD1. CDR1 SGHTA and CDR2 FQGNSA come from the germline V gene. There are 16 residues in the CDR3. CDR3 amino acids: CASSVAGGVSTDTQYF. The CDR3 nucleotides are TGTGCCAGCAGCGTAGCAGGGGGTGTTAGCACAGATACGCAGTATTTT.

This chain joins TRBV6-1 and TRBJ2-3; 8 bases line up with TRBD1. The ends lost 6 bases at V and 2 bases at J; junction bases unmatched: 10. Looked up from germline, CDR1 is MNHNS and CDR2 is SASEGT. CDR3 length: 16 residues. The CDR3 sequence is CASRPPMDRDTDTQYF. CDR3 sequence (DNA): TGTGCCAGCAGGCCCCCAATGGACAGGGACACAGATACGCAGTATTTT.

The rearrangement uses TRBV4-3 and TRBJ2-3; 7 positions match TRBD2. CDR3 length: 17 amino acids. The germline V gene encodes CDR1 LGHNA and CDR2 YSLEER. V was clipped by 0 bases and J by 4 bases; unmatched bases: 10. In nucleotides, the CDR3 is TGCGCCAGCAGCCAAGATCCCGTGGGGGGGGGTTCAGATACGCAGTATTTT. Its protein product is CASSQDPVGGGSDTQYF.

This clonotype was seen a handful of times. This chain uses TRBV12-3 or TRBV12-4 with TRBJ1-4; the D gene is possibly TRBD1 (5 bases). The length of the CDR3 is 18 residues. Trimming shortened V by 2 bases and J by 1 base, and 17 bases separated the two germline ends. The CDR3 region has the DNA TGTGCCAGCAGTTTACGCGCCCAGGGCCTGAGAACTAATGAAAAACTGTTTTTT. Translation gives CASSLRAQGLRTNEKLFF.

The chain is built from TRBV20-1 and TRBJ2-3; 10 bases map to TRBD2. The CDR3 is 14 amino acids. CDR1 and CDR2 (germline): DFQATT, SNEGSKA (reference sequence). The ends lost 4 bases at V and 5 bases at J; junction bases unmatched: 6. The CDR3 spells CSATASGGRDTQYF. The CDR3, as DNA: TGCAGTGCTACGGCTAGCGGGGGCAGAGATACGCAGTATTTT.

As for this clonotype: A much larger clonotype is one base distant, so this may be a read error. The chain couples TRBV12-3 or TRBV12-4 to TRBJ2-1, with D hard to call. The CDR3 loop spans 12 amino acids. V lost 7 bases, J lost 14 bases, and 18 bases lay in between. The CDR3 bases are TGTGCCAGCAACCTAAGTGGGCCACACGAGTTCTTC. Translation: CASNLSGPHEFF.

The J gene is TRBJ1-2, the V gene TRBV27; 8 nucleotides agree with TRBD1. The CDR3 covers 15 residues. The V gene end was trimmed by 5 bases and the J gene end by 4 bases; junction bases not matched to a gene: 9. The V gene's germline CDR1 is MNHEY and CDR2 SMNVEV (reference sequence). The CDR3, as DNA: TGTGCCAGCAGTAAAAGGGACAGGCCGGGCTATGGCTACACCTTC. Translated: CASSKRDRPGYGYTF.

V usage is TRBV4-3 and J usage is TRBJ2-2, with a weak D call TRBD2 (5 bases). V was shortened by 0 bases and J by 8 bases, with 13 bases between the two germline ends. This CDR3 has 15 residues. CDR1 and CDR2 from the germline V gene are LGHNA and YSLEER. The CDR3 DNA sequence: TGCGCCAGCAGCCAAGACTCCGCTTCGGGGGGGGAGCTGTTTTTT. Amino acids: CASSQDSASGGELFF.

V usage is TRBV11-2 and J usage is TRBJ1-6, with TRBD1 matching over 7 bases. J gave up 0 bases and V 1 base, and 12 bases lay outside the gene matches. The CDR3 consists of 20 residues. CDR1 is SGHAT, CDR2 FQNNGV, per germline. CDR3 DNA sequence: TGTGCCAGCAGCTTAGGTGCCGGGACAGCGATGAGCTCCTATAATTCACCCCTCCACTTT. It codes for CASSLGAGTAMSSYNSPLHF.

CDR3 loop: CATRDSASTDTQYF. DNA of the CDR3: TGTGCCACCAGAGACAGCGCGTCCACAGATACGCAGTATTTT. The rearrangement joins TRBV24-1 to TRBJ2-3; weak D call: TRBD1 (5 bases). Per germline, CDR1 KGHDR and CDR2 SFDVKD. The V end was cut by 7 bases, the J end by 2 bases, with 12 bases between. The CDR3 is 14 residues long.

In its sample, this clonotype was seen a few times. For the CDR3, the DNA is TGTGCCAGCAGCAAGGGGGCTAGCACAGATACGCAGTATTTT. Translation: CASSKGASTDTQYF. V usage is TRBV21-1 and J usage is TRBJ2-3. TRBV21-1 is a listed pseudogene. CDR3 length equals 14 residues.

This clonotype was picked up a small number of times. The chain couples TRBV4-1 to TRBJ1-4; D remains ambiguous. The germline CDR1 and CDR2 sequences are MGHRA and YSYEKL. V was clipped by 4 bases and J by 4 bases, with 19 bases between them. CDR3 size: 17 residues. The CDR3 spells CASSRSRIASSNEKLFF. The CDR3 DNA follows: TGCGCCAGCAGCCGGTCCCGGATAGCCAGTAGTAATGAAAAACTGTTTTTT.

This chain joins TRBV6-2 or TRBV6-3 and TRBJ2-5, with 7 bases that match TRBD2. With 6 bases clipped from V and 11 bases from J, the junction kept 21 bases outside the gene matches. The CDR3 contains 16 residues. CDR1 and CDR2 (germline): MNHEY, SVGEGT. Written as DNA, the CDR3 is TGTGCCAGCAGAACCGGACCAAGCGGGGAATACAATGAGCAGTACTTC. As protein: CASRTGPSGEYNEQYF.

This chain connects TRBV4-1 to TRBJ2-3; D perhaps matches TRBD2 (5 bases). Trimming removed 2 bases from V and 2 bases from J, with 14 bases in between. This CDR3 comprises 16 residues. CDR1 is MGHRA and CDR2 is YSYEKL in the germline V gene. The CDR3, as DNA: TGCGCCAGCAGCCAACGAGCCAGCGGATACACAGATACGCAGTATTTT. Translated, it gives CASSQRASGYTDTQYF.

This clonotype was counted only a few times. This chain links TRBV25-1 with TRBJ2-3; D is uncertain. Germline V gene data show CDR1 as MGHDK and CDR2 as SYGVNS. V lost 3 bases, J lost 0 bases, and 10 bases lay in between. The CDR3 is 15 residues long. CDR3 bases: TGTGCCAGCAGTGAGAGCAGCTCTAGCACAGATACGCAGTATTTT. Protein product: CASSESSSSTDTQYF.

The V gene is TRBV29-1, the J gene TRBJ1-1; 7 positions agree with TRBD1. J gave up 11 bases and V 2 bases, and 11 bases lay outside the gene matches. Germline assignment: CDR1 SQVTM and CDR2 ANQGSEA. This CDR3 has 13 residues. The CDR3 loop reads CSVESRVGTVAFF. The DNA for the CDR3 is TGCAGCGTTGAATCTAGGGTGGGGACAGTTGCTTTCTTT.

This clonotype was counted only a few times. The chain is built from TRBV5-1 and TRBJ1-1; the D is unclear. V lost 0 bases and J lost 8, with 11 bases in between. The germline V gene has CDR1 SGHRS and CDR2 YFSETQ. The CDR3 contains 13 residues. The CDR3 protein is CASSLATAYEAFF. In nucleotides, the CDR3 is TGCGCCAGCAGCTTGGCTACAGCTTACGAAGCTTTCTTT.

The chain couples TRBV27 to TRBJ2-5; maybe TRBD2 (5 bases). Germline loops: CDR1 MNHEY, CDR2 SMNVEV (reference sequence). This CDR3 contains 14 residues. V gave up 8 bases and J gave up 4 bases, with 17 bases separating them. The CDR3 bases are TGTGCCAGCCGGGCCAGTGGGAGAGGAGAGACCCAGTACTTC. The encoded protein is CASRASGRGETQYF.

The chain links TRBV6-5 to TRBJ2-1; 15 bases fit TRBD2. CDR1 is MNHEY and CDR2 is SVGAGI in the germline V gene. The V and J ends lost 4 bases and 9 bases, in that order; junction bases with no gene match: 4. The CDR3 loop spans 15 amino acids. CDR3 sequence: CASSLGLAGGSEQFF. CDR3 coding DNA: TGTGCCAGCAGTTTAGGACTAGCGGGGGGGAGTGAGCAGTTCTTC.